This T cell receptor beta chain originates from a study of blood T cells in healthy people across ages. The wider study: About one barcoded beta molecule per two T cells was the capture yield of template switching.

Germline V gives CDR1 MNHNS, CDR2 SASEGT. V lost 2 bases and J 7 bases, leaving 8 bases between the germline ends. The CDR3 loop spans 12 amino acids. As for this clonotype: The antigen is undetermined.

Whole-study results and caveats: The study found more naive CD4+ cells and higher diversity in long-lived than aged donors.

It was with a sample-barcoded 5' primer and a J-beta primer mix that a second PCR of roughly 7 to 12 cycles was run. From the 5' RACE reads, TCRdb called clonotypes with MiXCR, one entry per CDR3 protein. This sample has 1.6 million or so distinct CDR3 sequences, with about 35% found just once. The source material was blood. The TCR sequence derives from a woman in her 30s in good health. V and J are TRBV6-1 and TRBJ1-2, with D unclear. The CDR3 DNA is TGTGCCAGCAGTGAATCCGGGTTTGGCTACACCTTC. This gives the protein CASSESGFGYTF.